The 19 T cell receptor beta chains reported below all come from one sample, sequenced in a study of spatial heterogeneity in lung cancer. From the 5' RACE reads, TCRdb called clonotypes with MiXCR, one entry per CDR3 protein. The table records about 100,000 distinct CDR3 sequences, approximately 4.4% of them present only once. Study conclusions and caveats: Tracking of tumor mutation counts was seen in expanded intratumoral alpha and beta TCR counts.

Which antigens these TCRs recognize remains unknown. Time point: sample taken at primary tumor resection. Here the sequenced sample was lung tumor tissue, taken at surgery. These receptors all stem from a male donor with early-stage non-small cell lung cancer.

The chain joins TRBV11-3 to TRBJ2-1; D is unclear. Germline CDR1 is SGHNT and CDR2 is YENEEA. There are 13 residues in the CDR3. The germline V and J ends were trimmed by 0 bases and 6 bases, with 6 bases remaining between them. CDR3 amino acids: CASSLESSNEQFF. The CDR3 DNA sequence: TGTGCCAGCAGCTTAGAATCGTCCAATGAGCAGTTCTTC.

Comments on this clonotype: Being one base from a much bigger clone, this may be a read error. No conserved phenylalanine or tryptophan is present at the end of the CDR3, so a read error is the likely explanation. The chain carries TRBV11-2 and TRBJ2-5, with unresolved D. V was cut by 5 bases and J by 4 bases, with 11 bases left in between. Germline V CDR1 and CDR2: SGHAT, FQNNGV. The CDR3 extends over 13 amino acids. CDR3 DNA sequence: TGTGCCAGCAGCGCGGCTCGCGGAGAGACCCAGTACTAC. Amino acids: CASSAARGETQYY.

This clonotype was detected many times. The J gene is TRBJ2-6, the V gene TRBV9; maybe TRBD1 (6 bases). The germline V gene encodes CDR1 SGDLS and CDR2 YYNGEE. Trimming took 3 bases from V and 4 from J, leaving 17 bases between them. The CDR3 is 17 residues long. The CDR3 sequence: CASSAQATGHGANVLTF. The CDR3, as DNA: TGTGCCAGCAGCGCACAGGCAACAGGGCACGGGGCCAACGTCCTGACTTTC.

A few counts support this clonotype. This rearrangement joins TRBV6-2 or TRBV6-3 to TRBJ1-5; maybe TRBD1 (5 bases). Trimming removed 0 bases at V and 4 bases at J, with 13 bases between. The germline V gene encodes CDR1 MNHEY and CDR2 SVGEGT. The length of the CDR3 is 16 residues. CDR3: CASSYSRDAGNQPQHF. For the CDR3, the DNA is TGTGCCAGCAGTTACTCTAGGGACGCGGGAAATCAGCCCCAGCATTTT.

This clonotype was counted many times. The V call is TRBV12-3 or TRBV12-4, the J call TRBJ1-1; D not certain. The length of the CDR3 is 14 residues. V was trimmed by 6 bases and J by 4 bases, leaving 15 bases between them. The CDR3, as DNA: TGTGCCAGCAGCCTTGGGAAGGCAGCCACTGAAGCTTTCTTT. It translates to CASSLGKAATEAFF.

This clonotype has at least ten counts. The CDR3 DNA reads as TGCAGTGCTAGAGGTGGGCGCGGGACACCGGGGGGAGATACGCAGTATTTT. It yields the protein CSARGGRGTPGGDTQYF. The genes are TRBV20-1 and TRBJ2-3; maybe TRBD2 (7 bases). Germline lookup yields CDR1 DFQATT and CDR2 SNEGSKA (reference sequence). The germline V and J ends were trimmed by 1 base and 5 bases, with 22 bases remaining between them. The CDR3 has 17 residues.

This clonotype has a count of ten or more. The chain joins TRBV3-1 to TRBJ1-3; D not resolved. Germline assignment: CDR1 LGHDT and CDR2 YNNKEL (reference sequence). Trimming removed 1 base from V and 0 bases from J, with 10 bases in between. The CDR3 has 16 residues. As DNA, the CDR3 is TGTGCCAGCAGCCAAGTCCCTGTCGGCTCTGGAAACACCATATATTTT. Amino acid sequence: CASSQVPVGSGNTIYF. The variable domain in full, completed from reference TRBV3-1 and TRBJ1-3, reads DTAVSQTPKYLVTQMGNDKSIKCEQNLGHDTMYWYKQDSKKFLKIMFSYNNKELIINETVPNRFSPKSPDKAHLNLHINSLELGDSAVYFCASSQVPVGSGNTIYFGEGSWLTVV.

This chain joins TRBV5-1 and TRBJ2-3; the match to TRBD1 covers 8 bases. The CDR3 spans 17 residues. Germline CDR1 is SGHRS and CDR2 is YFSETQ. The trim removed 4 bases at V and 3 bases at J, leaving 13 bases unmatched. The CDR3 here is CASSPLWTGSATDTQYF. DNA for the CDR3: TGCGCCAGCAGCCCACTTTGGACAGGGTCAGCGACAGATACGCAGTATTTT. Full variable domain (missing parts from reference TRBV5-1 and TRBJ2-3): KAGVTQTPRYLIKTRGQQVTLSCSPISGHRSVSWYQQTPGQGLQFLFEYFSETQRNKGNFPGRFSGRQFSNSRSEMNVSTLELGDSALYLCASSPLWTGSATDTQYFGPGTRLTVL.

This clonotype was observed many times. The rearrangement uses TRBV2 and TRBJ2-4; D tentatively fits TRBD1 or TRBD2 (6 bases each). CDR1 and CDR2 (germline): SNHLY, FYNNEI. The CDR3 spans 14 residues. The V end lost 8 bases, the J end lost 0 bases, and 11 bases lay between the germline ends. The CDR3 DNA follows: TGTGCCAGCTGTGGGGGGCTAGCCAAAAACATTCAGTACTTC. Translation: CASCGGLAKNIQYF.

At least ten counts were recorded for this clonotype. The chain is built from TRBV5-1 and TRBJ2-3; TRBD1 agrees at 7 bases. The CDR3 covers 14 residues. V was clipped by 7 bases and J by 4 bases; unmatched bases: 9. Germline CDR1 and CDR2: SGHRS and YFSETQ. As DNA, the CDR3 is TGCGCCAGCGAGGAAACAGGGGCGGCAGATACGCAGTATTTT. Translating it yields CASEETGAADTQYF.

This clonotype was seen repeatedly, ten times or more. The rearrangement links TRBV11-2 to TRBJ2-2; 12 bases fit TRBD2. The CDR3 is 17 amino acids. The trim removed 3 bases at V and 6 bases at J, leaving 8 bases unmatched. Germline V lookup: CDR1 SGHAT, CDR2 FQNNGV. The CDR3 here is CASSFLLLAGGSGELFF. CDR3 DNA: TGTGCCAGCAGCTTTCTCCTACTAGCGGGAGGCTCCGGGGAGCTGTTTTTT.

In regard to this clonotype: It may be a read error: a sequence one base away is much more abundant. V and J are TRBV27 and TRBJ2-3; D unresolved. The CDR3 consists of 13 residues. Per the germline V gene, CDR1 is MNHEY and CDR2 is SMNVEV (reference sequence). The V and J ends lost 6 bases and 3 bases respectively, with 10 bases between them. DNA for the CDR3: TGTGCCAGCAGCCCCATGGAAACAGATACGCAGTATTTT. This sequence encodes CASSPMETDTQYF.

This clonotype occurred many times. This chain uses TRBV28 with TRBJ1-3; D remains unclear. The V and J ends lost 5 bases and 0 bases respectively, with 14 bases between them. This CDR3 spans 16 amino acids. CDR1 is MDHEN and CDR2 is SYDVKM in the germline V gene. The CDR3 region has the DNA TGTGCCAGCAGTACGCCCAGGTCCGTCTCTGGAAACACCATATATTTT. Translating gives CASSTPRSVSGNTIYF.

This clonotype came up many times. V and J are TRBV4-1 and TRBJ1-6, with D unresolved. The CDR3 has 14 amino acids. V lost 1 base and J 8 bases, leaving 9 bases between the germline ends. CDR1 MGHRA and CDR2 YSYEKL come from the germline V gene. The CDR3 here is CASSQGKRDSPLHF. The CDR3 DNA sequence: TGCGCCAGCAGCCAAGGGAAGAGGGATTCACCCCTCCACTTT.

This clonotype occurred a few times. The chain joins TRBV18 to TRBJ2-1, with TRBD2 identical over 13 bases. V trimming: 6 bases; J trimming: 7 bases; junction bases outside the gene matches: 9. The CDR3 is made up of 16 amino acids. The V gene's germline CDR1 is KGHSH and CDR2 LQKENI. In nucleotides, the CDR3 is TGTGCCAGCTCGCAAGGACTAGCGGGAGCAGGGAATGAGCAGTTCTTC. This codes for CASSQGLAGAGNEQFF.

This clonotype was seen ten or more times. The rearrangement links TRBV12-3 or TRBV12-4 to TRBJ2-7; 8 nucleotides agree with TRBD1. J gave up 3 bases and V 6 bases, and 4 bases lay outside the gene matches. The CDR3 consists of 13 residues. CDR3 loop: CASRGTGGYEQYF. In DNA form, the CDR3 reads TGTGCCAGCAGAGGGACAGGCGGCTACGAGCAGTACTTC.

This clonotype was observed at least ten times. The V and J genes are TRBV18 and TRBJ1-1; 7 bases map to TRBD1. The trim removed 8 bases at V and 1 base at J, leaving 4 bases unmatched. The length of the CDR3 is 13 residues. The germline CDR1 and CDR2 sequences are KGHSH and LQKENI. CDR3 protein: CASRDSKNTEAFF. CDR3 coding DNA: TGTGCCAGCCGGGACAGTAAGAACACTGAAGCTTTCTTT.

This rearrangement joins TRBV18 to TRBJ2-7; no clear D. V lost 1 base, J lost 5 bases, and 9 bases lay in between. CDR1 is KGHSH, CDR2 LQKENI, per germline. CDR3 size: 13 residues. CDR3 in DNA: TGTGCCAGCTCACCACGATGGGTGGACGAGCAGTACTTC. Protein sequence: CASSPRWVDEQYF.

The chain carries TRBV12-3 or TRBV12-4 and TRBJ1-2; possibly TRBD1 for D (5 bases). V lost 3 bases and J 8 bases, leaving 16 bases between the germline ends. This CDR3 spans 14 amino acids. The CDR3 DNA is TGTGCCAGCAGTTTGGTAGTCCAGGGAGGGGGCTACACCTTC. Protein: CASSLVVQGGGYTF.